This T cell receptor beta chain comes out of a study of cytomegalovirus exposure and HLA in healthy donors. Concerning this clone: What it binds is not known.

Study-level results: It was reportedly the case that the classifier diagnosed cytomegalovirus status with high specificity and sensitivity. The authors enumerated over 150 TCR beta chains as linked to cytomegalovirus. More clonal expansion characterized HLA-associated TCR beta chains than equally common others in a later analysis. In a later analysis, parvovirus B19, influenza, CMV and Epstein-Barr virus appeared linked to several top co-occurrence clusters.

60 Vbeta and 13 Jbeta primers were used in PCR. Profiled with immunoSEQ multiplex PCR; TCRdb holds only in-frame clones, not every one. The sample records around 120,000 clones, approximately 80% being singletons. Losses at the gene ends were 6 bases for V and 5 bases for J; bases not matched to a gene: 7. The CDR3 has 14 residues. CDR1 MRHNA and CDR2 SNTAGT come from the germline V gene. The origin of this receptor is a male donor in good health and CMV-seronegative. The specimen was PBMCs. The chain employs TRBV6-4 and TRBJ2-1, with 7 bases matching TRBD1. The CDR3 DNA sequence: TGTGCCAGCAGCGAGACAGGGTCCCACAATGAGCAGTTCTTC. It specifies CASSETGSHNEQFF.